The rows below give T cell receptor beta chains drawn from one sample of a study of blood T cell repertoires in COVID-19. Using immunoSEQ multiplex PCR, the repertoire was profiled, and TCRdb retains in-frame clones only, with some absent. The data hold about 200,000 clones, with approximately 86% observed a single time. The sequenced sample consisted of PBMCs or T cells enriched from blood (not recorded which). These receptors were taken from a woman in her thirties or forties with acute COVID-19. Both conserved end residues are part of each CDR3. The order of the fields is V gene, clone size, CDR3 protein. The listing skips clone size in some rows; elsewhere it reads once, few, many or a size class.

v_call: TRBV27; clone_size: .; cdr3_aa: CASSRGGGTGEETQYF
v_call: TRBV5-6; clone_size: .; cdr3_aa: CASSRTRYQRNTEAFF
v_call: TRBV9; clone_size: .; cdr3_aa: CASSVEGTSGYNEQFF
v_call: TRBV6-1; clone_size: .; cdr3_aa: CASSDSLARGKNIQYF
v_call: TRBV19; clone_size: .; cdr3_aa: CASNSRGGRGNEQFF
v_call: TRBV28; clone_size: few; cdr3_aa: CASSLGGPNYGYTF
v_call: TRBV5-1; clone_size: .; cdr3_aa: CASTGGLAGPLGNEQFF
v_call: TRBV15; clone_size: .; cdr3_aa: CATSTGGMNTEAFF
v_call: TRBV18; clone_size: .; cdr3_aa: CASSAGLALDEQFF
v_call: TRBV5-1; clone_size: .; cdr3_aa: CASSLASPGNIQYF
v_call: TRBV18; clone_size: .; cdr3_aa: CASSSDREPQHF
v_call: TRBV4-2; clone_size: .; cdr3_aa: CASSNRSRYNEQFF
v_call: TRBV19; clone_size: .; cdr3_aa: CASSIGLAGGPYTQYF
v_call: TRBV10-3; clone_size: .; cdr3_aa: CAISPAGADTQYF
v_call: TRBV4-2; clone_size: .; cdr3_aa: CASSQEPTGGNSPLHF
v_call: TRBV6-5; clone_size: few; cdr3_aa: CASSYTRDRGETQYF
v_call: TRBV21-1; clone_size: .; cdr3_aa: CASSKDCDTNTGELFF
v_call: TRBV19; clone_size: once; cdr3_aa: CASKAGSTDTQYF
v_call: TRBV19; clone_size: .; cdr3_aa: CASTDRNTGELFF
v_call: TRBV28; clone_size: .; cdr3_aa: CASSPGTGGANYGYTF
v_call: TRBV28; clone_size: .; cdr3_aa: CASLGGLGNTIYF
v_call: TRBV29-1; clone_size: .; cdr3_aa: CSVVFSGRGTDTQYF
v_call: TRBV7-6; clone_size: .; cdr3_aa: CASSGAGGRTYNEQFF
v_call: TRBV6-5; clone_size: .; cdr3_aa: CASSDSGASSQYF
v_call: TRBV11-3; clone_size: .; cdr3_aa: CASSPRRTPNTGELFF
v_call: TRBV29-1; clone_size: .; cdr3_aa: CSVAVSAYEQYF
v_call: TRBV9; clone_size: .; cdr3_aa: CASRDEDFTGGTAFF
v_call: TRBV3-1/TRBV3-2; clone_size: few; cdr3_aa: CASSPGLPGEKLFF
v_call: TRBV6-5; clone_size: .; cdr3_aa: CATLAGHNEQFF
v_call: TRBV3-1/TRBV3-2; clone_size: .; cdr3_aa: CASSPASGSHSYEQYF
v_call: TRBV11-1; clone_size: .; cdr3_aa: CASSWTGGSYEQYF
v_call: TRBV28; clone_size: .; cdr3_aa: CASSPRDRGLGHTGELFF
v_call: TRBV28; clone_size: .; cdr3_aa: CASSLTDRVEQYF
v_call: TRBV2; clone_size: .; cdr3_aa: CASSAALRGYGEQYF
v_call: TRBV9; clone_size: .; cdr3_aa: CASSVGTSGSYEQYF
v_call: TRBV21-1; clone_size: .; cdr3_aa: CASSEVEPGVILNGNQPQHF
v_call: TRBV7-3; clone_size: .; cdr3_aa: CASSSQPPGNSNEQFF
v_call: TRBV6-5; clone_size: .; cdr3_aa: CASRAGTGGRGYTF
v_call: TRBV6-5; clone_size: .; cdr3_aa: CASRPRNGYTF
v_call: TRBV7-3; clone_size: .; cdr3_aa: CASSLGGTGSSPLHF
v_call: TRBV10-2; clone_size: .; cdr3_aa: CASSVRGPPEAFF
v_call: TRBV13; clone_size: once; cdr3_aa: CASSSLAGVDHEQFF
v_call: TRBV2; clone_size: .; cdr3_aa: CASSALGTSAYEQYF
v_call: TRBV9; clone_size: .; cdr3_aa: CASSVVDSKGDEQFF
v_call: TRBV19; clone_size: .; cdr3_aa: CASSTDRAREKLFF